The TCR beta chain under discussion was sequenced for a study of shared clonotypes between healthy human individuals. Study-level points and caveats: Naive subsets, compared against memory subsets, generally had larger estimated richness values.

The CDR3 loop spans 14 amino acids. Germline CDR1 is GTSNPN and CDR2 is SVGIG (reference sequence). The J segment lost 4 bases and the V segment lost 4 bases, leaving 9 bases of the junction unmatched. In the case of this clone: What it recognizes is unknown.

Profiled with immunoSEQ multiplex PCR; TCRdb holds only in-frame clones, not every one. The data contain approximately 2,000,000 clones, 92% of them seen just once; the ten biggest clones take up approximately 0.39%. The source is a man aged 18 to 35 in good health. Some clones in this sample may be carry-over from other donors' samples. The chain couples TRBV30 to TRBJ2-7; 8 bases agree with TRBD2. Input material: naive CD4+ T cells from PBMCs. Subset noted: CD45RA+ positively selected. CDR3 in DNA: TGTGCCTGGACCGAAGGTCGGGGGGGGTACGAGCAGTACTTC. Its protein is CAWTEGRGGYEQYF.